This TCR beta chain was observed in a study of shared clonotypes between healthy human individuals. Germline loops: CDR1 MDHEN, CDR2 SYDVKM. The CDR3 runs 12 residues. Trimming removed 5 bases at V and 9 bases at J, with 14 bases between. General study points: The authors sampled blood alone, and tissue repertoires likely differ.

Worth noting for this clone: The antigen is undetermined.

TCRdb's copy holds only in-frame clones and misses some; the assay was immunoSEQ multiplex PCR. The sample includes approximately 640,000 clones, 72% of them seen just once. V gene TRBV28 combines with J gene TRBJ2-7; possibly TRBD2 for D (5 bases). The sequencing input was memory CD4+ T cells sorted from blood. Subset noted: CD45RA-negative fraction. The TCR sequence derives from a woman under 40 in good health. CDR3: CASSPGVWWQYF. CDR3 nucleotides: TGTGCCAGCAGTCCCGGGGTGTGGTGGCAGTACTTC.